The 10 T cell receptor beta chains given below trace back to one sample, sequenced in a study of memory CD4+ T cells and cytomegalovirus serostatus. The sort gate was single viable CD3+CD4+CD8-CD45RO+ cells for memory CD4+ T cells. Some clones are missing from TCRdb's copy, which holds only in-frame ones; the method was immunoSEQ multiplex PCR. The sample consists of about 56,000 clones, roughly 82% of them appearing once. The sample consisted of memory CD4+ T cells from blood. Receptor source: an adult in good health and CMV-seronegative.

The chain links TRBV4-2 to TRBJ1-3; TRBD1 matches 8 bases. This CDR3 contains 18 residues. Trimming removed 2 bases from V and 0 bases from J; junction bases left unmatched: 9. CDR1 and CDR2 from the germline V gene are LGHNA and YNFKEQ. This CDR3 reads CASSQRGQGQGSGNTIYF. The CDR3 bases are TGTGCCAGCAGCCAAAGAGGACAGGGACAAGGCTCTGGAAACACCATATATTTT.

This clone came up a few times. The chain employs TRBV7-8 and TRBJ2-7, with D maybe TRBD2 (5 bases). The CDR3 runs 13 residues. The germline V and J ends were trimmed by 5 bases and 3 bases, with 11 bases remaining between them. The germline V gene has CDR1 SGHVS and CDR2 FQNEAQ. The DNA of the CDR3 is TGTGCCAGCAGCCCGGACTCCCGCTACGAGCAGTACTTC. Translated, it gives CASSPDSRYEQYF.

V usage is TRBV15 and J usage is TRBJ2-7, with D perhaps given as TRBD1 or TRBD2 (5 bases each). Germline V CDR1 and CDR2: LNHNV, YYDKDF (reference sequence). V lost 1 base and J lost 1, with 14 bases in between. There are 16 residues in the CDR3. CDR3 region: CATSRGGTVMSYEQYF. DNA of the CDR3: TGTGCCACCAGCAGAGGAGGGACCGTGATGTCCTACGAGCAGTACTTC.

The V call is TRBV18, the J call TRBJ2-7; 8 bases match TRBD1. Germline V gene sequence: CDR1 KGHSH, CDR2 LQKENI. The V and J ends lost 0 bases and 2 bases, in that order; junction bases with no gene match: 6. CDR3 length equals 16 residues. The CDR3 loop is CASSPPLTGAPYEQYF. Written as DNA, the CDR3 is TGTGCCAGCTCACCACCTTTGACAGGGGCCCCCTACGAGCAGTACTTC. Full variable domain (remainder filled in from reference TRBV18 and TRBJ2-7): NAGVMQNPRHLVRRRGQEARLRCSPMKGHSHVYWYRQLPEEGLKFMVYLQKENIIDESGMPKERFSAEFPKEGPSILRIQQVVRGDSAAYFCASSPPLTGAPYEQYFGPGTRLTVT.

The chain joins TRBV7-6 to TRBJ2-1, with TRBD2 matching over 11 bases. CDR3 length: 15 amino acids. Per germline, CDR1 SGHVS and CDR2 FNYEAQ. After removal of 5 bases from V and 6 bases from J, the junction contained 6 bases not matched to a gene. As DNA, the CDR3 is TGTGCCAGCAGCATTAGCGGGGGGGCGGCCAATGAGCAGTTCTTC. The encoded protein is CASSISGGAANEQFF.

As DNA, the CDR3 is TGTGCCAGCAGTTTCGTCTGGTCCAATGAGCAGTTCTTC. Protein sequence: CASSFVWSNEQFF. The chain couples TRBV27 to TRBJ2-1; no firm D call. The CDR3 has 13 amino acids. CDR1 and CDR2 from the germline V gene are MNHEY and SMNVEV (reference sequence). Trimming pared 3 bases from V and 6 bases from J, leaving 9 bases between.

This clone occurred once. This chain links TRBV4-3 with TRBJ2-5; maybe TRBD2 (5 bases). Deletions cut 5 bases from V and 2 bases from J, with 15 bases between. The CDR3 has 15 residues. The germline CDR1 and CDR2 sequences are LGHNA and YSLEER. The CDR3 sequence: CASSSRLRGQETQYF. CDR3 nucleotide sequence: TGCGCCAGCAGCTCTAGACTCAGAGGGCAAGAGACCCAGTACTTC.

The rearrangement links TRBV9 to TRBJ2-2, with D possibly TRBD2 on 5 matching bases. CDR1 is SGDLS, CDR2 YYNGEE, per germline. The V and J ends lost 0 bases and 8 bases respectively, with 11 bases between them. The CDR3 runs 14 residues. DNA of the CDR3: TGTGCCAGCAGCGTAGCCGGGGTAACGGGGGAGCTGTTTTTT. It codes for CASSVAGVTGELFF.

The gene calls are TRBV5-1 and TRBJ2-5; a weak D match, TRBD1 (6 bases). Germline-derived CDR1 and CDR2 are SGHRS and YFSETQ. Trimming cost V 4 bases and J 3 bases, with 10 bases left between them. This CDR3 spans 13 amino acids. The CDR3 protein is CASSKDRKETQYF. The DNA of the CDR3 is TGCGCCAGCAGCAAGGACAGAAAAGAGACCCAGTACTTC.

The chain joins TRBV5-4 to TRBJ2-7; TRBD2 is a possible D gene (7 bases). Germline V CDR1 and CDR2: SGHNT, YYREEE (reference sequence). The CDR3 extends over 15 amino acids. Trimming removed 4 bases at V and 2 bases at J, with 16 bases between. The CDR3 DNA sequence: TGTGCCAGCAGCCCCTCGTGGGGGGGCCCCTACGAGCAGTACTTC. It is translated as CASSPSWGGPYEQYF.